These 12 T cell receptor beta chains were all obtained from the same sample, sequenced in a study of cytomegalovirus exposure and HLA in healthy donors. The PCR was carried out with 60 Vbeta primers and 13 Jbeta primers. TCRdb's table, derived via immunoSEQ multiplex PCR, lists solely in-frame clones and lacks some. The sample carries fewer than 150,000 clones, under 70% recorded once. The sample comprised PBMCs. The receptor set was obtained from a man younger than 30 in good health and CMV-seropositive.

This clone has just a few counts. CDR3 sequence: CSATGVGANVLTF. CDR3 DNA: TGCAGCGCCACAGGGGTTGGGGCCAACGTCCTGACTTTC. V is TRBV29-1 and J is TRBJ2-6; 7 bases agree with TRBD1. V was pared by 7 bases and J by 3 bases, with 3 bases of the junction left unmatched. The CDR3 runs 13 residues. Germline V lookup: CDR1 SQVTM, CDR2 ANQGSEA.

The V and J genes are TRBV19 and TRBJ2-2, with D possibly TRBD2 on 6 matching bases. Trimming stripped 5 bases from V and 4 bases from J, with 8 bases between. This CDR3 contains 13 residues. CDR1 and CDR2 from the germline V gene are LNHDA and SQIVND (reference sequence). The CDR3 bases are TGTGCCAGTAGTTACGGGGGCACCGGGGAGCTGTTTTTT. Protein sequence: CASSYGGTGELFF.

The CDR3 DNA is TGCGCCAGCAGTGTGAACAGCGGCTCCTACGAGCAGTACTTC. Its translation is CASSVNSGSYEQYF. The gene calls are TRBV10-1 and TRBJ2-7; a possible D gene is TRBD2 (5 bases). This CDR3 is built from 14 residues. V lost 4 bases, J lost 0 bases, and 10 bases lay in between. Germline loops: CDR1 WNHNN, CDR2 SYGVQD (reference sequence).

J is TRBJ2-3 and V is TRBV6-1; no clear D. V dropped 10 bases and J dropped 2 bases, with 13 bases sitting between them. Germline V gene sequence: CDR1 MNHNS, CDR2 SASEGT. The CDR3 spans 13 residues. This CDR3 is CATLLDNTDTQYF. CDR3 coding DNA: TGTGCCACCCTTCTCGACAACACAGATACGCAGTATTTT.

This chain links TRBV7-9 with TRBJ1-2; 7 nucleotides agree with TRBD1. CDR1 and CDR2 (germline): SEHNR, FQNEAQ (reference sequence). The CDR3 is 16 amino acids. Trimming removed 6 bases from V and 5 bases from J; junction bases left unmatched: 15. The CDR3 reads CASSYSGTAISYGYTF. CDR3 bases: TGTGCCAGCAGTTACTCCGGGACAGCCATTTCGTATGGCTACACCTTC.

The chain has TRBV11-3 and TRBJ1-1; D is possibly TRBD1 (5 bases). V lost 1 base, J lost 3 bases, and 6 bases lay in between. Germline V gives CDR1 SGHNT, CDR2 YENEEA. The CDR3 runs to 13 residues. The CDR3 loop reads CASSLGRDTEAFF. The CDR3 DNA is TGTGCCAGCAGCTTAGGCAGGGACACTGAAGCTTTCTTT. The full variable domain, its missing parts supplied by reference TRBV11-3 and TRBJ1-1, is EAGVVQSPRYKIIEKKQPVAFWCNPISGHNTLYWYLQNLGQGPELLIRYENEEAVDDSQLPKDRFSAERLKGVDSTLKIQPAELGDSAVYLCASSLGRDTEAFFGQGTRLTVV.

The chain uses TRBV9 and TRBJ1-4, with 7 bases that match TRBD1. This CDR3 is 16 amino acids long. V dropped 3 bases and J dropped 0; count of bases not matched to a gene: 5. The germline gives CDR1 SGDLS, CDR2 YYNGEE. CDR3 nucleotide sequence: TGTGCCAGCAGCGGAAGGACAGGACCAACTAATGAAAAACTGTTTTTT. It codes for CASSGRTGPTNEKLFF.

V usage is TRBV6-6 and J usage is TRBJ2-3, with 7 bases aligning to TRBD1. CDR3 length: 15 amino acids. CDR1 is MNHNY, CDR2 SVGAGI, per germline (reference sequence). The J segment lost 6 bases and the V segment lost 7 bases, leaving 13 bases of the junction unmatched. The CDR3 loop reads CASNQRQGRGDTQYF. CDR3 coding DNA: TGTGCCAGCAACCAAAGACAGGGCCGAGGGGATACGCAGTATTTT.

This clone was observed a few times. The chain carries TRBV11-2 and TRBJ2-7, with no clear D. The CDR3 extends over 15 amino acids. Trimming left V 0 bases short and J 3 bases short, with 12 bases between. The germline CDR1 and CDR2 sequences are SGHAT and FQNNGV. The CDR3 is CASSLDLKQIYEQYF. CDR3 DNA sequence: TGTGCCAGCAGCTTAGATCTGAAACAGATCTACGAGCAGTACTTC.

V usage is TRBV10-3 and J usage is TRBJ1-1, with a tentative D call TRBD1 (6 bases). Deletions cut 6 bases from V and 7 bases from J, with 15 bases between. Per germline, CDR1 ENHRY and CDR2 SYGVKD. CDR3 length: 13 residues. CDR3 coding DNA: TGTGCCATCAGGGAAGCTACAGGGTATGAAGCTTTCTTT. Amino acids: CAIREATGYEAFF.

The chain combines TRBV2 with TRBJ2-3; 7 nucleotides agree with TRBD2. The CDR3 totals 15 residues. Germline V lookup: CDR1 SNHLY, CDR2 FYNNEI. Trimming removed 5 bases from V and 0 bases from J; junction bases left unmatched: 5. The chain's CDR3 is CASSRDYSSTDTQYF. CDR3 nucleotide sequence: TGTGCCAGCAGTCGGGACTACTCTAGCACAGATACGCAGTATTTT.

The chain uses TRBV11-2 and TRBJ1-3, with no clear D. Germline-derived CDR1 and CDR2 are SGHAT and FQNNGV. V gave up 6 bases and J gave up 9 bases, with 12 bases separating them. CDR3 size: 12 residues. CDR3 in DNA: TGTGCCAGCAGGGACGAAGGGAGCACCATATATTTT. This encodes CASRDEGSTIYF.